Following are 24 T cell receptor beta chains from one sample sequenced in a study of identical twins. TCRdb analysed the 5' RACE reads with MiXCR anew, one entry per CDR3 protein. The sample records 1.5 million to 2 million distinct CDR3 sequences, about 31% being singletons. The sample comprised cord blood. These receptors originate from a newborn girl in good health.

This chain links TRBV7-2 with TRBJ1-1; 7 bases align to TRBD1. Germline CDR1 is SGHTA and CDR2 is FQGNSA. This CDR3 contains 13 residues. The ends lost 4 bases at V and 4 bases at J; junction bases unmatched: 3. The CDR3 sequence: CASSSNRGTEAFF. In nucleotides, the CDR3 is TGTGCCAGCAGCTCAAACAGGGGCACTGAAGCTTTCTTT.

This clonotype was counted only a few times. The chain carries TRBV3-1 and TRBJ1-2; weak D call: TRBD1 (5 bases). V was trimmed by 7 bases and J by 7 bases, leaving 16 bases between them. CDR3 length: 13 amino acids. Per the germline V gene, CDR1 is LGHDT and CDR2 is YNNKEL (reference sequence). DNA of the CDR3: TGTGCCAGCACCTTTGGGGGAAGTCCTGGCTACACCTTC. Its protein is CASTFGGSPGYTF.

The rearrangement links TRBV10-3 to TRBJ1-4, with 7 bases aligning to TRBD1. With 6 bases clipped from V and 2 bases from J, the junction kept 3 bases outside the gene matches. This CDR3 spans 14 amino acids. The germline V gene has CDR1 ENHRY and CDR2 SYGVKD. The CDR3 here is CAISSTGTNEKLFF. As DNA, the CDR3 is TGTGCCATCAGCTCGACAGGGACTAATGAAAAACTGTTTTTT.

The chain's CDR3 is CASSPDAGGGANYGYTF. The CDR3 DNA sequence: TGTGCCAGCTCGCCCGACGCCGGCGGGGGAGCTAACTATGGCTACACCTTC. This rearrangement joins TRBV18 to TRBJ1-2; TRBD1 might be the D (5 bases). The CDR3 extends over 17 amino acids. Germline V lookup: CDR1 KGHSH, CDR2 LQKENI. V was clipped by 6 bases and J by 0 bases, with 20 bases between them. Full variable domain (remainder filled in from reference TRBV18 and TRBJ1-2): NAGVMQNPRHLVRRRGQEARLRCSPMKGHSHVYWYRQLPEEGLKFMVYLQKENIIDESGMPKERFSAEFPKEGPSILRIQQVVRGDSAAYFCASSPDAGGGANYGYTFGSGTRLTVV.

In DNA form, the CDR3 reads TGTGCCAGTGCTCGGGGGAACACTGAAGCTTTCTTT. Amino acid sequence: CASARGNTEAFF. This rearrangement joins TRBV19 to TRBJ1-1; D uncertain. The V end lost 8 bases, the J end lost 1 base, and 8 bases lay between the germline ends. The CDR3 spans 12 residues. Germline V lookup: CDR1 LNHDA, CDR2 SQIVND (reference sequence).

There are a few counts of this clonotype. V is TRBV5-1 and J is TRBJ2-3, with D maybe TRBD2 (5 bases). CDR1 is SGHRS and CDR2 is YFSETQ in the germline V gene. The CDR3 length is 16 residues. Deletions cut 0 bases from V and 0 bases from J, with 11 bases between. The CDR3 DNA follows: TGCGCCAGCAGCTTGGCCAGACGGGGTAGCACAGATACGCAGTATTTT. Protein sequence: CASSLARRGSTDTQYF.

The chain is built from TRBV15 and TRBJ2-3; no reliable D call. CDR1 and CDR2 from the germline V gene are LNHNV and YYDKDF (reference sequence). This CDR3 region has 16 residues. V was cut by 0 bases and J by 2 bases, with 12 bases left in between. This chain's CDR3 is CATSRDYTHFTDTQYF. The CDR3 coding sequence is TGTGCCACCAGCAGAGATTATACGCATTTCACAGATACGCAGTATTTT.

This clonotype was counted at least ten times. The chain couples TRBV9 to TRBJ2-1; D gene ambiguous. This CDR3 contains 13 residues. CDR1 SGDLS and CDR2 YYNGEE come from the germline V gene. Trimming cost V 3 bases and J 5 bases, with 9 bases left between them. Written as DNA, the CDR3 is TGTGCCAGCAGCGCCCGGGTAAACAATGAGCAGTTCTTC. As protein: CASSARVNNEQFF. The variable domain in full, with the rest retrieved from reference TRBV9 and TRBJ2-1, is DSGVTQTPKHLITATGQRVTLRCSPRSGDLSVYWYQQSLDQGLQFLIQYYNGEERAKGNILERFSAQQFPDLHSELNLSSLELGDSALYFCASSARVNNEQFFGPGTRLTVL.

The V and J genes are TRBV11-2 and TRBJ2-3; TRBD2 aligns across 7 bases. The V segment lost 1 base and the J segment 2 bases; nucleotides outside the gene matches: 3. This CDR3 comprises 15 residues. CDR1 SGHAT and CDR2 FQNNGV come from the germline V gene. This CDR3 reads CASSLGLAITDTQYF. The CDR3 DNA is TGTGCCAGCAGCTTAGGACTAGCTATCACAGATACGCAGTATTTT.

The V gene is TRBV20-1, the J gene TRBJ2-7, with 14 bases aligning to TRBD2. The ends lost 1 base at V and 0 bases at J; junction bases unmatched: 8. Germline CDR1 DFQATT, CDR2 SNEGSKA (reference sequence). The CDR3 is 18 residues long. The CDR3 protein is CSARAGLAGGSLSYEQYF. Here the CDR3 DNA reads TGCAGTGCTAGAGCTGGACTAGCGGGAGGATCGCTCTCCTACGAGCAGTACTTC.

This clonotype was seen a few times. This chain connects TRBV29-1 to TRBJ1-2; D unclear. With 4 bases removed from V and 4 bases from J, the gap between germline ends came to 16 bases. CDR3 length: 14 residues. The germline V gene has CDR1 SQVTM and CDR2 ANQGSEA. The CDR3 DNA reads as TGCAGCGTTGCCCCAGAGGCGGCGATCTATGGCTACACCTTC. It translates to CSVAPEAAIYGYTF.

This clonotype was observed once. This chain links TRBV7-7 with TRBJ1-4; D gene uncertain. Trimming left V 0 bases short and J 7 bases short, with 18 bases between. Germline CDR1 SSHAT, CDR2 FNYEAQ (reference sequence). This CDR3 has 17 residues. DNA of the CDR3: TGTGCCAGCAGCTTAGCTTATCCGAAGAGTCCTGGTGAAAAACTGTTTTTT. Protein: CASSLAYPKSPGEKLFF.

This clonotype was recorded a few times. V gene TRBV7-9 combines with J gene TRBJ2-3, with 11 positions matching TRBD2. This CDR3 contains 15 residues. Germline CDR1 SEHNR, CDR2 FQNEAQ (reference sequence). V gave up 6 bases and J gave up 3 bases; unmatched junction bases: 5. As DNA, the CDR3 is TGTGCCAGCAGTTCGACTAGCGGGATAACAGATACGCAGTATTTT. Translated, it gives CASSSTSGITDTQYF.

This chain uses TRBV29-1 with TRBJ2-3, with 10 bases fitting TRBD2. Germline V CDR1 and CDR2: SQVTM, ANQGSEA. Trimming removed 6 bases from V and 5 bases from J; junction bases left unmatched: 5. CDR3 size: 13 residues. Here the CDR3 reads CSVLAGAGDTQYF. Here the CDR3 DNA reads TGCAGCGTGCTAGCGGGAGCGGGAGATACGCAGTATTTT.

The chain joins TRBV7-9 to TRBJ2-3; 7 bases map to TRBD2. The CDR3 consists of 15 residues. Unmatched junction bases numbered 8, after V lost 5 bases and J lost 3 bases. Germline values: CDR1 SEHNR, CDR2 FQNEAQ (reference sequence). The CDR3 region has the DNA TGTGCCAGCAGCGGACTAGTGTGGGGTACAGATACGCAGTATTTT. This translates into CASSGLVWGTDTQYF.

In its sample, this clonotype was seen a few times. The rearrangement joins TRBV20-1 to TRBJ2-1, with 10 nucleotides matching TRBD2. This CDR3 has 16 amino acids. Trimming at V came to 3 bases and at J to 5 bases, leaving 10 bases not matched to a gene. Per germline, CDR1 DFQATT and CDR2 SNEGSKA (reference sequence). CDR3 protein: CSASFASGSIHNEQFF. CDR3 nucleotides: TGCAGTGCTAGTTTCGCTAGCGGGAGCATCCACAATGAGCAGTTCTTC.

This clonotype was detected a few times. The genes are TRBV27 and TRBJ2-3; 7 bases are a match to TRBD1. CDR3 size: 15 residues. The trim removed 7 bases at V and 1 base at J, leaving 8 bases unmatched. Germline CDR1 MNHEY, CDR2 SMNVEV (reference sequence). CDR3 loop: CASNPRQGGTDTQYF. The CDR3 region has the DNA TGTGCCAGCAACCCTCGACAGGGAGGCACAGATACGCAGTATTTT.

The V call is TRBV20-1, the J call TRBJ2-4; D remains ambiguous. Trimming stripped 2 bases from V and 0 bases from J, with 5 bases between. CDR3 size: 13 residues. CDR1 is DFQATT and CDR2 is SNEGSKA in the germline V gene (reference sequence). The CDR3 sequence: CSARSEAKNIQYF. The DNA of the CDR3 is TGCAGTGCTAGAAGCGAAGCCAAAAACATTCAGTACTTC.

The chain couples TRBV7-8 to TRBJ2-3, with 9 bases lining up with TRBD2. The CDR3 is made up of 13 amino acids. Germline CDR1 SGHVS, CDR2 FQNEAQ. V was clipped by 8 bases and J by 4 bases; unmatched bases: 4. The CDR3 coding sequence is TGTGCCAGCGTGTTAGCGGGGGCAGATACGCAGTATTTT. Its protein product is CASVLAGADTQYF. The complete variable domain, with remaining parts taken from reference TRBV7-8 and TRBJ2-3, reads GAGVSQSPRYKVAKRGQDVALRCDPISGHVSLFWYQQALGQGPEFLTYFQNEAQLDKSGLPSDRFFAERPEGSVSTLKIQRTQQEDSAVYLCASVLAGADTQYFGPGTRLTVL.

This chain links TRBV5-1 with TRBJ2-3; D call uncertain. Deletions cut 0 bases from V and 4 bases from J, with 15 bases between. Germline assignment: CDR1 SGHRS and CDR2 YFSETQ. The CDR3 is 16 residues long. The CDR3 protein is CASSLGSPLGSDTQYF. CDR3 nucleotides: TGCGCCAGCAGCTTGGGATCTCCCCTAGGATCAGATACGCAGTATTTT.

This clonotype showed up many times. The chain has TRBV2 and TRBJ2-1; 11 nucleotides align to TRBD2. Germline assignment: CDR1 SNHLY and CDR2 FYNNEI. J gave up 4 bases and V 3 bases, and 8 bases lay outside the gene matches. This CDR3 spans 17 amino acids. The CDR3 bases are TGTGCCAGCAGTGAGTCCTCGGGACTAGCGGCTTACAATGAGCAGTTCTTC. It encodes CASSESSGLAAYNEQFF.

The J gene is TRBJ1-1, the V gene TRBV10-3, with 9 bases fitting TRBD1. This CDR3 region has 14 residues. V trimming: 6 bases; J trimming: 3 bases; junction bases outside the gene matches: 5. Germline V lookup: CDR1 ENHRY, CDR2 SYGVKD. CDR3 amino acids: CAIRDRGSDTEAFF. The CDR3 DNA reads as TGTGCCATCAGGGACAGGGGCTCGGACACTGAAGCTTTCTTT.

This clonotype was recorded a few times. The chain recombines TRBV6-1 with TRBJ1-1; D gene uncertain. Per the germline V gene, CDR1 is MNHNS and CDR2 is SASEGT. The V and J ends lost 10 bases and 2 bases respectively, with 20 bases between them. The CDR3 contains 15 residues. This CDR3 reads CATREPSRVNTEAFF. As DNA, the CDR3 is TGTGCCACCCGGGAACCCTCGAGGGTTAACACTGAAGCTTTCTTT.

This chain links TRBV24-1 with TRBJ2-1, with 9 nucleotides matching TRBD1. V shed 4 bases, J shed 4 bases, and the junction held 10 bases outside the gene matches. The CDR3 length is 17 residues. The germline gives CDR1 KGHDR, CDR2 SFDVKD. Written as DNA, the CDR3 is TGTGCCACCAGTGACCCTGCGTGGGGACAGGGATACAATGAGCAGTTCTTC. Amino acids: CATSDPAWGQGYNEQFF.